The next 5 T cell receptor beta chains were all read from a single sample in a study of OX40 agonist ivuxolimab in advanced cancers. Some clones are missing from TCRdb's copy, which holds only in-frame ones; the method was immunoSEQ multiplex PCR. Of under 100,000 clones in the sample, roughly 89% were seen once. The specimen comprised CD4+ or CD8+ T cells sorted from blood, sampled in a trial of the OX40 agonist ivuxolimab. All receptors derive from an adult with an advanced solid tumor such as melanoma, head and neck, liver or kidney cancer.

The J gene is TRBJ2-1, the V gene TRBV9, with 11 nucleotides matching TRBD2. V gave up 3 bases and J gave up 8 bases; unmatched junction bases: 10. The length of the CDR3 is 16 residues. Germline V lookup: CDR1 SGDLS, CDR2 YYNGEE. Written as DNA, the CDR3 is TGTGCCAGCAGCGCATCACTAGCGGGGGAAGAGTATGAGCAGTTCTTC. Its translation is CASSASLAGEEYEQFF.

This clone came up once. V and J are TRBV6-1 and TRBJ2-3; D is uncertain. The V gene lost 8 bases and the J gene lost 0 bases, with 9 bases spanning the gap. CDR3 length equals 13 residues. The germline CDR1 and CDR2 sequences are MNHNS and SASEGT. The CDR3 nucleotides read TGTGCCAGCTCTATCGGGAGCACAGATACGCAGTATTTT. Translated, it gives CASSIGSTDTQYF.

The gene calls are TRBV6-1 and TRBJ1-5; TRBD1 agrees at 7 bases. Germline trimming cut 10 bases from V and 7 bases from J; bases unmatched to any gene: 13. From germline, CDR1 is MNHNS and CDR2 SASEGT. The CDR3 runs 14 residues. The CDR3, as DNA: TGTGCCACGATTCCCAGGGGGGTCAGACAGCCCCAGCATTTT. It yields the protein CATIPRGVRQPQHF.

The genes are TRBV6-6 and TRBJ1-5; a weak D match, TRBD1 (5 bases). The CDR3 sequence is 12 residues long. CDR1 and CDR2 from the germline V gene are MNHNY and SVGAGI (reference sequence). With 8 bases removed from V and 7 bases from J, the gap between germline ends came to 12 bases. CDR3 nucleotide sequence: TGTGCCAGCGGGGGAAGGGACCAGCCCCAGCATTTT. It specifies CASGGRDQPQHF.

The chain uses TRBV7-8 and TRBJ2-5; TRBD1 agrees at 9 bases. TRBJ2-7 matches the DNA end more closely, so the J call is doubtful. The CDR3 is made up of 13 amino acids. Germline V CDR1 and CDR2: SGHVS, FQNEAQ. CDR3 nucleotides: TGTGCCAGCAGCCAGGACAGGGGCGGCGAGCAGTACTTC. It yields the protein CASSQDRGGEQYF.